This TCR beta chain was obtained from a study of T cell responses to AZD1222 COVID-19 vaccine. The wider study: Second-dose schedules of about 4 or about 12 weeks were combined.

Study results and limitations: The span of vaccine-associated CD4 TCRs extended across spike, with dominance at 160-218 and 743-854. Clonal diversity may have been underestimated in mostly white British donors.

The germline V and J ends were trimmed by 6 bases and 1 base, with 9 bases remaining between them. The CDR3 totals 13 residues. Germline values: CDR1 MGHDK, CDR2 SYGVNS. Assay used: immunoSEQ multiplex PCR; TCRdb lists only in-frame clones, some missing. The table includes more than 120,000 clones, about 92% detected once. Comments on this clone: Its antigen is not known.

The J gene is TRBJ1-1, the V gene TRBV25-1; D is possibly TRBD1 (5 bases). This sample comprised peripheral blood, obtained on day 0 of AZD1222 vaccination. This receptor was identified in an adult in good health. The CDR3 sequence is CASRDSGNTEAFF. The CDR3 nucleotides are TGTGCCAGCAGAGACAGCGGGAACACTGAAGCTTTCTTT. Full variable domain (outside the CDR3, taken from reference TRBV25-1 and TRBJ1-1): EADIYQTPRYLVIGTGKKITLECSQTMGHDKMYWYQQDPGMELHLIHYSYGVNSTEKGDLSSESTVSRIRTEHFPLTLESARPSHTSQYLCASRDSGNTEAFFGQGTRLTVV.